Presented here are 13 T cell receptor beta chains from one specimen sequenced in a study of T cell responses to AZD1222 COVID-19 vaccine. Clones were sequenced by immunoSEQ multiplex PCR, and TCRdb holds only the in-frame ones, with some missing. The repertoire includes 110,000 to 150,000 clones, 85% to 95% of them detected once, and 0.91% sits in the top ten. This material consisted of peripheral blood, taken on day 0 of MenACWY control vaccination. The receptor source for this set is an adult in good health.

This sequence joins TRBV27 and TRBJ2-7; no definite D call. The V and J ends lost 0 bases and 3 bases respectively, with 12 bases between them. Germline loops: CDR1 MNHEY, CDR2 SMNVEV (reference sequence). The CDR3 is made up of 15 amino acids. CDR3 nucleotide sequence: TGTGCCAGCAGTTTATCGCTTCAGGCGGACTACGAGCAGTACTTC. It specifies CASSLSLQADYEQYF.

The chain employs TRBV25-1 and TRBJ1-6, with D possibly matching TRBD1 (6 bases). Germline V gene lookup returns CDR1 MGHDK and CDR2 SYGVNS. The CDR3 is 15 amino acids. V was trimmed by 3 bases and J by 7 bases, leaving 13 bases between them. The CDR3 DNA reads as TGTGCCAGCAGTGAGACAGGACAACTAAATTCACCCCTCCACTTT. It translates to CASSETGQLNSPLHF.

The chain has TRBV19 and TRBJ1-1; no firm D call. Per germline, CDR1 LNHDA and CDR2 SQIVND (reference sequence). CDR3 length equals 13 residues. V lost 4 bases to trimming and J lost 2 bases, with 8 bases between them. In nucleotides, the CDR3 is TGTGCCAGTAGTAGCCGGGATAACACTGAAGCTTTCTTT. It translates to CASSSRDNTEAFF.

The CDR3 is CASSDRMLGANVLTF. CDR3 nucleotide sequence: TGTGCCAGCAGCGATCGGATGCTAGGGGCCAACGTCCTGACTTTC. The chain combines TRBV7-3 with TRBJ2-6; D is unresolved. Germline V lookup: CDR1 SGHTA, CDR2 FQGTGA. The CDR3 runs 15 residues. Trimming left V 5 bases short and J 4 bases short, with 12 bases between.

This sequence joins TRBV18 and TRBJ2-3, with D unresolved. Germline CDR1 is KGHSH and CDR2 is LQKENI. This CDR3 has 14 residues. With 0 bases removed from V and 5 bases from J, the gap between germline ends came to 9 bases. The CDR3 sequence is CASSPPATRDTQYF. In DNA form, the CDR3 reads TGTGCCAGCTCACCACCGGCTACAAGAGATACGCAGTATTTT.

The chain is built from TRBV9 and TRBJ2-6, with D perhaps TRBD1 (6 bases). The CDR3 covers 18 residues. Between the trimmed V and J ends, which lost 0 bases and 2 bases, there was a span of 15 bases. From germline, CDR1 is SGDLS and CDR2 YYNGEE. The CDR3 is CASSVGAGAAAGANVLTF. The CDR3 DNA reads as TGTGCCAGCAGCGTAGGGGCAGGGGCTGCTGCTGGGGCCAACGTCCTGACTTTC.

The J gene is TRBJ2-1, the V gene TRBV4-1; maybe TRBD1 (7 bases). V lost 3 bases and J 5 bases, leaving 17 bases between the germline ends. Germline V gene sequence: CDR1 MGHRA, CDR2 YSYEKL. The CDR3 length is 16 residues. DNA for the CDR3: TGCGCCAGCAGCCAGCCTTCCAGGGGGGCCCACAATGAGCAGTTCTTC. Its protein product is CASSQPSRGAHNEQFF.

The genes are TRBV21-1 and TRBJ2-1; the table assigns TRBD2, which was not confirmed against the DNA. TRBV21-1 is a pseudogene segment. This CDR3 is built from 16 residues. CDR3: CASSDRTYRSYNEQFF. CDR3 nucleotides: TGTGCCAGCAGCGATCGAACCTACCGCTCCTACAATGAGCAGTTCTTC.

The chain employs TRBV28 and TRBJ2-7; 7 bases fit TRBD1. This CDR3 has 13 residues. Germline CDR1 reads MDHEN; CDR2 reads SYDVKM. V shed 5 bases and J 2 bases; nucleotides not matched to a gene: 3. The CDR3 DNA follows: TGTGCCAGCAGTGACAGGGTAGCCTACGAGCAGTACTTC. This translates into CASSDRVAYEQYF. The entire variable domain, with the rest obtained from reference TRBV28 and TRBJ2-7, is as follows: DVKVTQSSRYLVKRTGEKVFLECVQDMDHENMFWYRQDPGLGLRLIYFSYDVKMKEKGDIPEGYSVSREKKERFSLILESASTNQTSMYLCASSDRVAYEQYFGPGTRLTVT.

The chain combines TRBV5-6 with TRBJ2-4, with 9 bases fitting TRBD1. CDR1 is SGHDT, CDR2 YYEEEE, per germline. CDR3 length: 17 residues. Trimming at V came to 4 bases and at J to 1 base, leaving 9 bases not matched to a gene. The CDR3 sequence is CASSQPGTGIAKNIQYF. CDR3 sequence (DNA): TGTGCCAGCAGCCAGCCCGGGACAGGGATTGCCAAAAACATTCAGTACTTC.

CDR3 DNA: TGTGCCAGCAGCTCTCAGGAAAACATTCAGTACTTC. This encodes CASSSQENIQYF. The chain uses TRBV5-4 and TRBJ2-4; D gene uncertain. The V end lost 3 bases, the J end lost 5 bases, and 6 bases lay between the germline ends. Per the germline V gene, CDR1 is SGHNT and CDR2 is YYREEE (reference sequence). This CDR3 has 12 amino acids.

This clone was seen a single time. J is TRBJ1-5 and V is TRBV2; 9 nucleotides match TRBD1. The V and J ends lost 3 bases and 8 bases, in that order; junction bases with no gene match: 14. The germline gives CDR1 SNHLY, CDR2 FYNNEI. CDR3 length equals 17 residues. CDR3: CASSDSGQGVGWKPQHF. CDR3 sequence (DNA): TGTGCCAGCAGTGATTCGGGACAGGGTGTTGGCTGGAAGCCCCAGCATTTT.

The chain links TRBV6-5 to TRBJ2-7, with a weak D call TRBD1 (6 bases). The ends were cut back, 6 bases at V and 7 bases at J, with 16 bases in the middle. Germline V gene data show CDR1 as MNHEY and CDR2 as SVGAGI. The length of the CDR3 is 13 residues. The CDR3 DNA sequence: TGTGCCAGCAGACCTGTCCCGGGACATGAGCAGTACTTC. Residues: CASRPVPGHEQYF.